The rows below give T cell receptor beta chains drawn from one sample of a study of T-cell reconstitution after alpha-beta-depleted transplantation in children. TCRdb redid the calling of the PCR reads with MiXCR, one entry per CDR3 protein. The sample contains approximately 300,000 distinct CDR3 sequences, around 10% of which appear only once. Sequencing was performed on PBMCs, taken before TCRalphabeta/CD19-depleted stem cell transplant. The receptors originated from a boy younger than two with acute myeloid leukemia, due to receive a stem cell transplant. Both conserved end residues are part of each CDR3. The D gene is left open where the match is weak. Size is omitted from some rows. Given values are once, few, many or a class for expanded clones.

clone_size	d_call	j_call	v_call	cdr3_nt	cdr3_aa
many	.	TRBJ2-3	TRBV7-8	TGTGCCAGCAGCTTAGCTGATTCCCTAGCGTCAGATACGCAGTATTTT	CASSLADSLASDTQYF
many	.	TRBJ2-7	TRBV7-8	TGTGCCAGCAGCTATGGACAGAGGGTCTCCTACGAGCAGTACTTC	CASSYGQRVSYEQYF
many	TRBD2	TRBJ2-1	TRBV6-8	TGTGCCAGCAGTGCCTGTCCGGGACTAGCGTCCAATGAGCAGTTCTTC	CASSACPGLASNEQFF
many	TRBD2	TRBJ2-5	TRBV7-3	TGTGCCAGCAGCTTCGCGGGAGGGGGGGAGACCCAGTACTTC	CASSFAGGGETQYF
many	.	TRBJ2-1	TRBV20-1	TGCAGTGCTAGAGGGGCCCTCGCGGTGGAGCAGTTCTTC	CSARGALAVEQFF
many	TRBD1	TRBJ2-7	TRBV6-2/TRBV6-3	TGTGCCAGCAGTCGACGGACAGGTACTTGGGGGTCCTACGAGCAGTACTTC	CASSRRTGTWGSYEQYF
many	.	TRBJ1-4	TRBV18	TGTGCCAGCTCACCACAAGGCAGTAATGAAAAACTGTTTTTT	CASSPQGSNEKLFF
few	.	TRBJ2-5	TRBV11-2	TGTGCCAGCAGCTTAGATGCCGGGTCGGAGACCCAGTACTTC	CASSLDAGSETQYF
many	TRBD1	TRBJ1-3	TRBV6-5	TGTGCCAGCAGTTGGGGACAGCCTGTAAACACCATATATTTT	CASSWGQPVNTIYF
many	TRBD1	TRBJ2-7	TRBV20-1	TGCAGTGCTACCGACAGGGGGCTCGAGCAGTACTTC	CSATDRGLEQYF
many	.	TRBJ2-5	TRBV7-2	TGTGCCAGCAGCCCCGCGGGGGCGATCCAAGAGACCCAGTACTTC	CASSPAGAIQETQYF
.	.	TRBJ2-7	TRBV29-1	TGCAGCGTTGCTAGCTCGGCCTTCTACGAGCAGTACTTC	CSVASSAFYEQYF
few	.	TRBJ2-5	TRBV10-3	TGTGCCATCAGTGGGGCGCCGTTGGGGGAGACCCAGTACTTC	CAISGAPLGETQYF
many	.	TRBJ1-5	TRBV19	TGTGCCAGTAGTGATCTCAGGGCTTCGAAAAATCAGCCCCAGCATTTT	CASSDLRASKNQPQHF
few	.	TRBJ2-3	TRBV27	TGTGCCAGCAGTTTATGGGGCGGGATGGGCACAGATACGCAGTATTTT	CASSLWGGMGTDTQYF
many	.	TRBJ2-7	TRBV5-1	TGCGCCAGCAGCTTGGGCCACGAGCAGTACTTC	CASSLGHEQYF
many	.	TRBJ2-7	TRBV6-1	TGTGCCAGCAGCCTGGGACGGGTTTCCTACGAGCAGTACTTC	CASSLGRVSYEQYF
many	.	TRBJ1-3	TRBV18	TGTGCCAGCTCACCACAGGGGACTGGAAACACCATATATTTT	CASSPQGTGNTIYF
.	.	TRBJ2-2	TRBV28	TGTGCCAGTGAAGGGTGGGGGTTCAACACCGGGGAGCTGTTTTTT	CASEGWGFNTGELFF
many	.	TRBJ2-2	TRBV20-1	TGCAGTGCCACGGACGGGGACCGAGGCACCGGGGAGCTGTTTTTT	CSATDGDRGTGELFF
many	.	TRBJ1-2	TRBV29-1	TGCAGCGTCCCTGACGTAAACTATGGCTACACCTTC	CSVPDVNYGYTF
many	.	TRBJ1-4	TRBV5-6	TGTGCCAGCAGCGTGGTTGGAAGCGAAAAACTGTTTTTT	CASSVVGSEKLFF
many	TRBD1	TRBJ2-7	TRBV3-1	TGTGCCAGCAGCCAATCACTTCGACGGACAGGCTCCTACGAGCAGTACTTC	CASSQSLRRTGSYEQYF
.	TRBD1	TRBJ2-3	TRBV10-3	TGTGCCATCAGCGGGACAGGTCGCACAGATACGCAGTATTTT	CAISGTGRTDTQYF
many	.	TRBJ2-1	TRBV11-3	TGTGCCAGCAGCTTAGATTTTAGGGAGCAGTTCTTC	CASSLDFREQFF
few	TRBD1	TRBJ1-2	TRBV5-1	TGCGCCAGCAGCTTGCTAACAGGGGCCCTCTCTTATGGCTACACCTTC	CASSLLTGALSYGYTF
many	.	TRBJ1-1	TRBV28	TGTGCCAGCAGTTTAGATGGTCGGTCGTTTGAAGCTTTCTTT	CASSLDGRSFEAFF
few	.	TRBJ2-4	TRBV6-1	TGTGCCAGCAGCTCCACCAGCACCGCCAAAAACATTCAGTACTTC	CASSSTSTAKNIQYF
many	.	TRBJ1-2	TRBV12-3/TRBV12-4	TGTGCCAGCAGTTTGAGTGGTCTCGTATACAGGGAAAAAGGTGACTATGGCTACACCTTC	CASSLSGLVYREKGDYGYTF
many	.	TRBJ1-1	TRBV7-9	TGTGCCAGCAGCCCAGTCCGGGACCGCACTGAAGCTTTCTTT	CASSPVRDRTEAFF
many	TRBD1	TRBJ1-5	TRBV6-6	TGTGCCAGCAGGCCGACAGGGAATCAGCCCCAGCATTTT	CASRPTGNQPQHF
many	.	TRBJ2-7	TRBV5-1	TGCGCCAGCAGCGCCGGGACAAGCGAGCAGTACTTC	CASSAGTSEQYF
many	TRBD2	TRBJ2-5	TRBV5-8	TGTGCCAGCAGCTCCGGGGGGTACCAAGAGACCCAGTACTTC	CASSSGGYQETQYF
many	.	TRBJ1-2	TRBV29-1	TGCAGCGTTAAGGCGACAGCCTATGGCTACACCTTC	CSVKATAYGYTF
few	TRBD1	TRBJ2-1	TRBV29-1	TGCAGCGTTGAGGGACAGGGCTACAATGAGCAGTTCTTC	CSVEGQGYNEQFF
many	.	TRBJ2-7	TRBV7-2	TGTGCCAGCAGCTTGTACAGGGAAGCCGAGCAGTACTTC	CASSLYREAEQYF
many	.	TRBJ2-4	TRBV5-1	TGCGCCAGCAGCTTTAGAGGGGGAGAGGGAAAGGCCAAAAACATTCAGTACTTC	CASSFRGGEGKAKNIQYF
many	.	TRBJ2-1	TRBV5-1	TGCGCCAGCAGCTTGGGACAGGCCTACAATGAGCAGTTCTTC	CASSLGQAYNEQFF
many	.	TRBJ1-1	TRBV3-1	TGTGCCAGCAGCCAAGTTGGGTCTGAAGCTTTCTTT	CASSQVGSEAFF
.	.	TRBJ2-1	TRBV4-2	TGTGCCACAGCGACGGGACTCCAAGGGGTTTACAATGAGCAGTTCTTC	CATATGLQGVYNEQFF
many	.	TRBJ2-3	TRBV18	TGTGCCAGCTCACCACGAACCTTCACAGATACGCAGTATTTT	CASSPRTFTDTQYF
many	.	TRBJ2-5	TRBV15	TGTGCCACCAGCAGAAGAGGGACCCAAGAGACCCAGTACTTC	CATSRRGTQETQYF
few	.	TRBJ2-4	TRBV20-1	TGCAGTGCTAGAGCGGGACTTCTAGCCAAAAACATTCAGTACTTC	CSARAGLLAKNIQYF
many	TRBD1	TRBJ1-2	TRBV5-1	TGCGCCAGCAGCCAGGGGGCATATGGCTACACCTTC	CASSQGAYGYTF
many	.	TRBJ1-1	TRBV7-2	TGTGCCAGCAGCCTACAGATTGAAGCTTTCTTT	CASSLQIEAFF
many	TRBD2	TRBJ2-4	TRBV27	TGTGCCAGCAGTGATCGGGGGGAAGCCAAAAACATTCAGTACTTC	CASSDRGEAKNIQYF
many	TRBD2	TRBJ2-5	TRBV7-2	TGTGCCAGCAGCTTCCGGGGCGGGAGGGCAGGAGAGACCCAGTACTTC	CASSFRGGRAGETQYF
few	TRBD1	TRBJ1-4	TRBV9	TGTGCCAGCAGCGTAGGACAGGGGGCTAATGAAAAACTGTTTTTT	CASSVGQGANEKLFF
.	TRBD2	TRBJ2-1	TRBV7-2	TGTGCCAGCAGCCGTAGCGGGTCGAGGCAGTTCTTC	CASSRSGSRQFF
many	.	TRBJ2-1	TRBV5-1	TGCGCCAGCAGCCGGGAAGGGGTGAACAATGAGCAGTTCTTC	CASSREGVNNEQFF
many	.	TRBJ2-3	TRBV7-2	TGTGCCAGCAGCCCAATCGTCCTAGGGGGGGGTTTCACAGATACGCAGTATTTT	CASSPIVLGGGFTDTQYF
.	TRBD1	TRBJ2-2	TRBV4-2	TGTGCCAGCAGCCGAGGACAGGGCGCGGAGCTGTTTTTT	CASSRGQGAELFF